This T cell receptor beta chain was profiled in a study of long-term antiretroviral therapy in people with HIV. Investigators performed immunoSEQ version v3.0 at survey level. Sequenced by immunoSEQ multiplex PCR; TCRdb stores in-frame clones only, minus some. The repertoire has about 6,500 clones, approximately 85% of them found once; the top ten carry 3%. The CDR3 is 16 residues long. V was clipped by 4 bases and J by 0 bases; unmatched bases: 7. The germline V gene encodes CDR1 SGDLS and CDR2 YYNGEE. This material consisted of unsorted PBMCs, taken 3.7 years after starting antiretroviral therapy. The rearrangement links TRBV9 to TRBJ2-1, with 7 bases that match TRBD1. This TCR came from a woman between 50 and 59 years old with HIV. CDR3 in amino acids: CASSPRGGYSYNEQFF. CDR3 nucleotide sequence: TGTGCCAGCAGCCCGAGAGGGGGCTACTCCTACAATGAGCAGTTCTTC.